The 26 T cell receptor beta chains listed next were all sequenced from one sample in a study of blood T cell repertoires in COVID-19 (dated by TCRdb to the early 2020s). The method was the immunoSEQ multiplex PCR assay. TCRdb carries this immuneACCESS record with in-frame sequences only. Its versions omit some clonotypes, under half of them owing to an unresolved V gene in the studies checked, with the rest unexplained. The table for this sample lists some 70,000 clones; approximately 90% of them were counted only once. The ten biggest clones cover 0.58% of the sample. Material: peripheral blood. These receptors originate from a man between 60 and 75 years old with acute or convalescent COVID-19.

The chain uses TRBV6-1 and TRBJ2-4; D uncertain. Trimming pared 2 bases from V and 0 bases from J, leaving 5 bases between. In germline, CDR1 is MNHNS, CDR2 SASEGT. The length of the CDR3 is 14 residues. CDR3 protein: CASSESGAKNIQYF. The CDR3, as DNA: TGTGCCAGCAGTGAATCGGGAGCCAAAAACATTCAGTACTTC.

V and J are TRBV5-1 and TRBJ1-3; D ambiguous. The V and J ends lost 0 bases and 0 bases respectively, with 7 bases between them. CDR1 and CDR2 (germline): SGHRS, YFSETQ. This CDR3 has 15 amino acids. The CDR3 DNA sequence: TGCGCCAGCAGCTTGGATGTGAGCTCTGGAAACACCATATATTTT. Its translation is CASSLDVSSGNTIYF.

The chain has TRBV5-4 and TRBJ2-1; 12 positions agree with TRBD1. Germline V gives CDR1 SGHNT, CDR2 YYREEE (reference sequence). The CDR3 is 16 residues long. Trimming at V came to 0 bases and at J to 4 bases, leaving 2 bases not matched to a gene. CDR3 protein: CASSLGGQGAYNEQFF. The CDR3, as DNA: TGTGCCAGCAGCTTGGGGGGACAGGGGGCTTACAATGAGCAGTTCTTC. Using reference TRBV5-4 and TRBJ2-1 for the parts outside the CDR3, the full variable domain is ETGVTQSPTHLIKTRGQQVTLRCSSQSGHNTVSWYQQALGQGPQFIFQYYREEENGRGNFPPRFSGLQFPNYSSELNVNALELDDSALYLCASSLGGQGAYNEQFFGPGTRLTVL.

This chain links TRBV29-1 with TRBJ2-2; 12 nucleotides align to TRBD2. This CDR3 is 14 amino acids long. The germline V gene encodes CDR1 SQVTM and CDR2 ANQGSEA. V shed 7 bases and J 8 bases; nucleotides not matched to a gene: 8. CDR3 in DNA: TGCAGCGCCCGACTAGCGGGAGTTCCGGGGGAGCTGTTTTTT. It translates to CSARLAGVPGELFF.

CDR3 sequence (DNA): TGCGCCAGCAGCGCACAGGACAATGAGCAGTTCTTC. Amino acids: CASSAQDNEQFF. The chain employs TRBV5-1 and TRBJ2-1; D perhaps matches TRBD1 (5 bases). Germline V gene sequence: CDR1 SGHRS, CDR2 YFSETQ. This CDR3 spans 12 amino acids. Trimming cost V 4 bases and J 5 bases, with 7 bases left between them.

The chain links TRBV5-5 to TRBJ2-7; D remains unclear. V was cut by 0 bases and J by 6 bases, with 7 bases left in between. Germline assignment: CDR1 SGHKS and CDR2 YYEKEE (reference sequence). The CDR3 consists of 12 residues. Written as DNA, the CDR3 is TGTGCCAGCAGCTTGGCCTTTCGCGAGCAGTACTTC. Protein: CASSLAFREQYF.

The genes are TRBV9 and TRBJ2-3, with TRBD1 identical over 10 bases. CDR1 SGDLS and CDR2 YYNGEE come from the germline V gene. V shed 5 bases, J shed 4 bases, and the junction held 1 base outside the gene matches. This CDR3 comprises 13 residues. The CDR3 coding sequence is TGTGCCAGCAGGGGACAGGGGTCAGATACGCAGTATTTT. Translation: CASRGQGSDTQYF.

This chain links TRBV5-1 with TRBJ2-7; 8 bases align to TRBD2. In germline, CDR1 is SGHRS, CDR2 YFSETQ. With V trimmed by 2 bases and J by 2 bases, 6 bases remained unmatched. The CDR3 is made up of 15 amino acids. Written as DNA, the CDR3 is TGCGCCAGCAGCTTTTTAGGGACTAGGACCTACGAGCAGTACTTC. Its protein is CASSFLGTRTYEQYF.

The genes are TRBV10-1 and TRBJ2-3; D unclear. In germline, CDR1 is WNHNN, CDR2 SYGVQD (reference sequence). This CDR3 contains 13 residues. With 0 bases removed from V and 3 bases from J, the gap between germline ends came to 4 bases. CDR3 coding DNA: TGCGCCAGCAGTGAGTCTAGTACAGATACGCAGTATTTT. It codes for CASSESSTDTQYF.

The rearrangement links TRBV6-1 to TRBJ2-3, with D possibly TRBD1 on 5 matching bases. Germline values: CDR1 MNHNS, CDR2 SASEGT. With 3 bases removed from V and 7 bases from J, the gap between germline ends came to 8 bases. This CDR3 contains 12 residues. The CDR3 DNA reads TGTGCCAGCAGTGAGGGGCGAAATACGCAGTATTTT. Its translation: CASSEGRNTQYF.

J is TRBJ1-1 and V is TRBV27; D remains unclear. Germline CDR1 is MNHEY and CDR2 is SMNVEV (reference sequence). The CDR3 runs to 14 residues. V lost 5 bases, J lost 4 bases, and 14 bases lay in between. The CDR3 DNA is TGTGCCAGCAGTCCCCCCGAGGGAGGCACTGAAGCTTTCTTT. It codes for CASSPPEGGTEAFF.

The chain couples TRBV5-4 to TRBJ1-1; tentatively, D is TRBD1 (5 bases). Germline-derived CDR1 and CDR2 are SGHNT and YYREEE (reference sequence). V lost 0 bases, J lost 1 base, and 10 bases lay in between. The length of the CDR3 is 15 residues. CDR3 DNA sequence: TGTGCCAGCAGCTTGGGCGGGGGGGAGAACACTGAAGCTTTCTTT. This encodes CASSLGGGENTEAFF.

The table lists this clone with a count of one. The chain recombines TRBV7-3 with TRBJ2-5; D possibly corresponds to TRBD1 (6 bases). CDR1 and CDR2 (germline): SGHTA, FQGTGA. Between the trimmed V and J ends, which lost 1 base and 3 bases, there was a span of 9 bases. This CDR3 is 14 amino acids long. CDR3 bases: TGTGCCAGCAGCTTAAAAGGGGGAGAAGAGACCCAGTACTTC. Protein product: CASSLKGGEETQYF.

CDR3 sequence reads: CASSSVPGREETQYF. The CDR3 region has the DNA TGCGCCAGCAGCTCCGTTCCGGGGAGGGAAGAGACCCAGTACTTC. This rearrangement joins TRBV5-1 to TRBJ2-5; 7 bases are shared with TRBD2. J gave up 3 bases and V 3 bases, and 8 bases lay outside the gene matches. The CDR3 is 15 residues long. The V gene's germline CDR1 is SGHRS and CDR2 YFSETQ.

The gene calls are TRBV19 and TRBJ2-1; 15 bases agree with TRBD2. J lost 3 bases, V lost 7 bases, and 1 base had no gene match. Germline loops: CDR1 LNHDA, CDR2 SQIVND (reference sequence). The CDR3 extends over 15 amino acids. In DNA, the CDR3 is TGTGCCAGTATGGGACTAGCGGGAGGCTACAATGAGCAGTTCTTC. Translated: CASMGLAGGYNEQFF.

About this clone itself: A much more abundant neighbour one base away suggests this may be a read error. In the same sample, other DNA sequences code for this CDR3. This chain links TRBV7-3 with TRBJ2-3; TRBD2 matches at 8 bases. From germline, CDR1 is SGHTA and CDR2 FQGTGA. Trimming at V came to 10 bases and at J to 0 bases, leaving 9 bases not matched to a gene. This CDR3 has 15 residues. CDR3 in amino acids: CATSRAGGSTDTQYF. The CDR3 DNA sequence: TGTGCCACCTCAAGGGCGGGAGGCAGCACAGATACGCAGTATTTT.

CDR3 region: CAWRAGFGTLFF. CDR3 nucleotides: TGTGCCTGGAGGGCCGGTTTCGGGACACTTTTTTTT. The chain uses TRBV30 and TRBJ1-4; maybe TRBD1 (6 bases). Germline CDR1 is GTSNPN and CDR2 is SVGIG (reference sequence). This CDR3 is built from 12 residues. The ends were cut back, 3 bases at V and 17 bases at J, with 19 bases in the middle.

The chain recombines TRBV5-1 with TRBJ2-3; 8 bases map to TRBD1. Germline CDR1 reads SGHRS; CDR2 reads YFSETQ. The CDR3 spans 16 residues. Trimming cost V 1 base and J 2 bases; bases outside gene matches: 6. In DNA form, the CDR3 reads TGCGCCAGCAGCTTGAGAGACAGGGGTTCCACAGATACGCAGTATTTT. It is translated as CASSLRDRGSTDTQYF.

The chain employs TRBV19 and TRBJ1-1, with 8 bases lining up with TRBD1. Germline-derived CDR1 and CDR2 are LNHDA and SQIVND (reference sequence). Losses at the gene ends were 3 bases for V and 0 bases for J; bases not matched to a gene: 3. The CDR3 spans 15 residues. The CDR3 is CASSIRTGMNTEAFF. The CDR3 DNA is TGTGCCAGTAGTATTCGGACAGGGATGAACACTGAAGCTTTCTTT. The full variable domain, with the rest looked up from reference TRBV19 and TRBJ1-1, is DGGITQSPKYLFRKEGQNVTLSCEQNLNHDAMYWYRQDPGQGLRLIYYSQIVNDFQKGDIAEGYSVSREKKESFPLTVTSAQKNPTAFYLCASSIRTGMNTEAFFGQGTRLTVV.

The chain has TRBV5-1 and TRBJ2-5, with 8 positions matching TRBD1. Germline CDR1 SGHRS, CDR2 YFSETQ. CDR3 length: 16 residues. V dropped 1 base and J dropped 3; count of bases not matched to a gene: 8. The CDR3 DNA reads TGCGCCAGCAGCTTGCCCCCCAGGGGGCTGGAAGAGACCCAGTACTTC. Translated: CASSLPPRGLEETQYF.

There are many counts of this clone. The chain employs TRBV5-1 and TRBJ2-7; 12 nucleotides align to TRBD1. From germline, CDR1 is SGHRS and CDR2 YFSETQ. The CDR3 is 14 amino acids. V trimming: 1 base; J trimming: 7 bases; junction bases outside the gene matches: 3. CDR3 DNA sequence: TGCGCCAGCAGCTTGAGGGACAGGGGGCGGGAGCAGTACTTC. This translates into CASSLRDRGREQYF. Supplemented by reference TRBV5-1 and TRBJ2-7, the full variable domain reads KAGVTQTPRYLIKTRGQQVTLSCSPISGHRSVSWYQQTPGQGLQFLFEYFSETQRNKGNFPGRFSGRQFSNSRSEMNVSTLELGDSALYLCASSLRDRGREQYFGPGTRLTVT.

The CDR3 region is CASSKSGGTHYGYTF. The CDR3 DNA sequence: TGTGCCAGCAGCAAATCAGGGGGGACTCACTATGGCTACACCTTC. The chain employs TRBV27 and TRBJ1-2, with 7 positions matching TRBD1. Germline V CDR1 and CDR2: MNHEY, SMNVEV (reference sequence). The CDR3 is made up of 15 amino acids. V lost 6 bases, J lost 3 bases, and 10 bases stayed unmatched.

The chain uses TRBV7-9 and TRBJ1-2; D is possibly TRBD1 (5 bases). Germline V gene sequence: CDR1 SEHNR, CDR2 FQNEAQ (reference sequence). V was shortened by 1 base and J by 7 bases, with 13 bases between the two germline ends. The CDR3 is 14 residues long. CDR3: CASSLGDSRVGYTF. For the CDR3, the DNA is TGTGCCAGCAGCTTAGGTGACAGTAGAGTTGGCTACACCTTC.

CDR3 nucleotide sequence: TGTGCCTGGAGCCCCCTAGGGGGTCGGATATCCTACGAGCAGTACTTC. Protein product: CAWSPLGGRISYEQYF. V is TRBV30 and J is TRBJ2-7; D is perhaps TRBD1 (6 bases). The CDR3 extends over 16 amino acids. The germline gives CDR1 GTSNPN, CDR2 SVGIG (reference sequence). The V and J ends lost 3 bases and 1 base respectively, with 19 bases between them.

The table lists this clone with a few counts. The chain links TRBV24-1 to TRBJ2-1, with 7 bases matching TRBD2. Germline CDR1 is KGHDR and CDR2 is SFDVKD. This CDR3 spans 16 amino acids. V was clipped by 4 bases and J by 9 bases; unmatched bases: 14. CDR3 protein: CATSDSTPSGGAEQFF. The CDR3 DNA reads TGTGCCACCAGTGACTCGACCCCTAGCGGCGGCGCTGAGCAGTTCTTC.

The chain couples TRBV7-2 to TRBJ2-1; 9 bases are a match to TRBD2. Germline-derived CDR1 and CDR2 are SGHTA and FQGNSA. V shed 2 bases, J shed 6 bases, and the junction held 11 bases outside the gene matches. There are 17 residues in the CDR3. CDR3 residues: CASSLRLAGEVGNEQFF. In nucleotides, the CDR3 is TGTGCCAGCAGCTTAAGATTAGCGGGAGAGGTGGGCAATGAGCAGTTCTTC.